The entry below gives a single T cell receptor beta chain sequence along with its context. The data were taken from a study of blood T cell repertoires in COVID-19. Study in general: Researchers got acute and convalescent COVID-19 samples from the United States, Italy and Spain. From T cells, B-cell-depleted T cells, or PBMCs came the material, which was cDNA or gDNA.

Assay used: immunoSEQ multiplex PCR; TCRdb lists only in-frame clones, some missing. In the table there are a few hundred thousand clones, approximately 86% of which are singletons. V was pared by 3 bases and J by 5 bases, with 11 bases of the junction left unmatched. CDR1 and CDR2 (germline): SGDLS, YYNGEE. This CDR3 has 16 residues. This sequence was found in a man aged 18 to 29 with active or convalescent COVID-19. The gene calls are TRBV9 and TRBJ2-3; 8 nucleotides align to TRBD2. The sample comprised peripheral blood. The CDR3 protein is CASSDSRGGRRDTQYF. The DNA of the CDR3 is TGTGCCAGCAGCGATAGCCGGGGCGGGAGGAGAGATACGCAGTATTTT.